These 5 T cell receptor beta chains originate from one sample sequenced in a study of cytotoxic CD8 clonotypes in ibrutinib-treated CLL. Sequencing was performed with immunoSEQ multiplex PCR; in TCRdb, only in-frame clones are kept and a portion is missing. The table includes 12,000 or so clones, around 81% detected once. This sample comprised PBMCs, obtained at disease progression, from a patient treated with ibrutinib. The receptor set was obtained from a human donor with chronic lymphocytic leukemia.

CDR3 in amino acids: CASSPDGTLAKNIQYF. The CDR3, as DNA: TGTGCCAGCAGTCCTGACGGAACTCTAGCCAAAAACATTCAGTACTTC. The chain couples TRBV2 to TRBJ2-4; no definite D call. This CDR3 contains 16 residues. V was pared by 5 bases and J by 0 bases, with 14 bases between. The germline gives CDR1 SNHLY, CDR2 FYNNEI. The full variable domain, its missing parts supplied by reference TRBV2 and TRBJ2-4, is EPEVTQTPSHQVTQMGQEVILRCVPISNHLYFYWYRQILGQKVEFLVSFYNNEISEKSEIFDDQFSVERPDGSNFTLKIRSTKLEDSAMYFCASSPDGTLAKNIQYFGAGTRLSVL.

This clone appeared a few times. The chain employs TRBV5-1 and TRBJ2-7, with D perhaps matching TRBD2 (5 bases). Trimming stripped 0 bases from V and 4 bases from J, with 8 bases between. There are 13 residues in the CDR3. Germline CDR1 SGHRS, CDR2 YFSETQ. The CDR3 sequence is CASSLESGYEQYF. The CDR3 DNA is TGCGCCAGCAGCTTGGAGTCGGGATACGAGCAGTACTTC.

The gene calls are TRBV5-1 and TRBJ2-3; 11 bases match TRBD2. The CDR3 covers 17 residues. Losses at the gene ends were 4 bases for V and 1 base for J; bases not matched to a gene: 8. From germline, CDR1 is SGHRS and CDR2 YFSETQ. The CDR3, as DNA: TGCGCCAGCAGCCCCCTGGCACTAGCGGGAGGCACAGATACGCAGTATTTT. Translation: CASSPLALAGGTDTQYF.

The V gene is TRBV29-1, the J gene TRBJ2-1; the match to TRBD2 covers 10 bases. The ends lost 2 bases at V and 13 bases at J; junction bases unmatched: 8. The CDR3 totals 13 residues. Germline CDR1 SQVTM, CDR2 ANQGSEA. Written as DNA, the CDR3 is TGCAGCGTTGAACCGCCTAGCGGGAGTCTACAGTTCTTC. It yields the protein CSVEPPSGSLQFF.

The chain combines TRBV18 with TRBJ1-2; TRBD1 is a possible D gene (6 bases). Germline V gene lookup returns CDR1 KGHSH and CDR2 LQKENI. This CDR3 region has 14 residues. V lost 1 base to trimming and J lost 3 bases, with 9 bases between them. CDR3 bases: TGTGCCAGCTCACCACAGGGGGTCGACTATGGCTACACCTTC. Translation gives CASSPQGVDYGYTF.